The clone carrying this T cell receptor (beta chain) was found many times. Researchers took RNA transcripts and amplified TCR beta CDR3 regions from them. First-round RT-PCR with HTBI primers preceded a second-round multiplex PCR. TCRdb re-called the multiplex PCR reads through MiXCR, storing one row per CDR3 protein. The table shows fewer than 250,000 distinct CDR3 sequences, with over 25% occurring only once. V lost 5 bases, J lost 5 bases, and 10 bases stayed unmatched. CDR1 and CDR2 (germline): LGHNT, FRNRAP. CDR3 length: 15 amino acids. This sample is drawn from a study of Graves' ophthalmopathy and Graves' hyperthyroidism. Where ophthalmopathy was present, donors had moderate-to-severe activity, CAS ≥3, NOSPECS ≥4 and duration under 3 months. Enrollment excluded any patients with other autoimmune diseases, uncontrolled infections, pregnancy or lactation. Reliance was placed on clinical symptoms, serum thyroxine, TRAb, thyroid ultrasound and orbital computed tomography for diagnosis.

The source of this sequence is a man aged 50 to 59 with Graves' ophthalmopathy. What was sequenced was peripheral blood. The J gene is TRBJ2-5, the V gene TRBV12-5; 8 nucleotides line up with TRBD1. The CDR3 sequence is CASGTETGAWETQYF. CDR3 DNA: TGTGCTAGTGGTACGGAGACAGGGGCCTGGGAGACCCAGTACTTC.